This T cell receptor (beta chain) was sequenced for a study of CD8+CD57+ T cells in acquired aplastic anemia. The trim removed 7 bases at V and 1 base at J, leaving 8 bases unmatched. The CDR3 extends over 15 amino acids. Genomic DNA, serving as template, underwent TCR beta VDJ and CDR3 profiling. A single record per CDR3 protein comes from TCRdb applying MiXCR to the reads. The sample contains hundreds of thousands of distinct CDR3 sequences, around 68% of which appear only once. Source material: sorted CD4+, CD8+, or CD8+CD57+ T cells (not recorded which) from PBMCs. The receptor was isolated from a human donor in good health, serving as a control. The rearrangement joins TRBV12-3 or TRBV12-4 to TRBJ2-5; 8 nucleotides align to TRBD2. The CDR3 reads CASTPGGTSQETQYF. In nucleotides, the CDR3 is TGTGCCAGCACCCCAGGTGGGACTAGCCAAGAGACCCAGTACTTC.